The entry that follows covers one T cell receptor beta chain sequence. The entry originates in a study of blood T cell repertoires in COVID-19. CDR3 length equals 13 residues. The V end was cut by 6 bases, the J end by 7 bases, with 10 bases between. Method: immunoSEQ multiplex PCR; TCRdb's copy keeps in-frame clones and lacks some. The repertoire has under 60,000 clones, approximately 84% of them found once; the top ten carry 25%. Sequencing input: peripheral blood. The TCR sequence derives from a human donor in a cohort sampled during active COVID-19. This chain connects TRBV12-3 or TRBV12-4 to TRBJ1-6; D remains unclear. CDR3 DNA: TGTGCCAGCAGCTCCGTACGGAATTCACCCCTCCACTTT. Its translation: CASSSVRNSPLHF.